This TCR beta chain was sequenced in a study of T-cell reconstitution after alpha-beta-depleted transplantation in children. This clonotype has just one count. CDR1 and CDR2 (germline): MNHEY, SMNVEV (reference sequence). The CDR3 contains 13 residues. The V and J ends lost 6 bases and 3 bases respectively, with 11 bases between them. Preparation of the TCRbeta library was carried out with unique molecular identifiers. Using its own MiXCR run on the PCR reads, TCRdb lists one record per CDR3 protein. This table holds about 240,000 distinct CDR3 sequences, about 12% found once. The receptor comes from a human donor who donated a stem cell graft to a child with acute lymphoblastic leukemia. The material sequenced was PBMCs from the stem cell graft donor, taken from the stem cell graft. The chain carries TRBV27 and TRBJ2-5; D is unclear. The CDR3 DNA reads TGTGCCAGCAGGGCACGGGCCAAAGAGACCCAGTACTTC. Translating gives CASRARAKETQYF.